This entry is about one T cell receptor beta chain. The antigen is unknown. Primers: 60 Vbeta forward and 13 Jbeta reverse. TCRdb's table, derived via immunoSEQ multiplex PCR, lists solely in-frame clones and lacks some. This repertoire includes some 51,000 clones. This entry belongs to a study of cytomegalovirus exposure and HLA in healthy donors. Study-wide results and limits: A further, later analysis showed that HLA-associated TCR beta chains (compared with equally common others) were more clonally expanded.

This CDR3 is built from 12 residues. The V end lost 5 bases, the J end lost 7 bases, and 9 bases lay between the germline ends. Germline V gene sequence: CDR1 MNHEY, CDR2 SMNVEV (reference sequence). This clonotype was sampled from a man aged 40-49 years in good health and CMV-seropositive. The sample consisted of PBMCs. The chain joins TRBV27 to TRBJ2-4; D possibly corresponds to TRBD2 (5 bases). CDR3 protein: CASSPSSNIQYF. CDR3 DNA sequence: TGTGCCAGCAGTCCATCTAGCAACATTCAGTACTTC.